The T cell receptor (beta chain) described here comes from a study of monozygotic twins with inflammatory bowel disease. The CDR3 sequence is 14 residues long. Germline assignment: CDR1 SGHTA and CDR2 FQGNSA. Two rounds of nested PCR, of roughly 17 and 9 cycles, were run on TCRalpha and TCRbeta cDNA. TCRdb reprocessed the 5' RACE reads and reports one entry per CDR3 protein, with no DNA. Its table lists approximately 420,000 distinct CDR3 sequences. V is TRBV7-2 and J is TRBJ1-2. Sequenced material: blood. The source of this sequence is a human donor with ulcerative colitis or Crohn's disease, or a healthy co-twin of an affected twin (not recorded which). The chain's CDR3 is CASSLEQTFYGYTF. The whole variable domain, filled in from reference TRBV7-2 and TRBJ1-2, reads GAGVSQSPSNKVTEKGKDVELRCDPISGHTALYWYRQSLGQGLEFLIYFQGNSAPDKSGLPSDRFSAERTGGSVSTLTIQRTQQEDSAVYLCASSLEQTFYGYTFGSGTRLTVV.